Shown below are 20 T cell receptor beta chains from a single sample sequenced in a study of blood T cell repertoires in COVID-19. The table came from immunoSEQ multiplex PCR; TCRdb's copy has only in-frame clones and leaves some out. This sample has around 68,000 clones, with around 86% found just once. Sequencing was carried out using peripheral blood. Receptors originate from a man aged 50 to 59 with active COVID-19.

The chain is built from TRBV30 and TRBJ2-3; 9 bases agree with TRBD2. This CDR3 contains 15 residues. J was trimmed by 2 bases and V by 2 bases; bases with no gene match: 5. In germline, CDR1 is GTSNPN, CDR2 SVGIG (reference sequence). In nucleotides, the CDR3 is TGTGCCTGGAGTAAGGAGCGGGGGGACACAGATACGCAGTATTTT. Protein product: CAWSKERGDTDTQYF.

V usage is TRBV10-3 and J usage is TRBJ2-3; 9 bases line up with TRBD1. V shed 10 bases, J shed 0 bases, and the junction held 8 bases outside the gene matches. The germline V gene encodes CDR1 ENHRY and CDR2 SYGVKD. This CDR3 is 15 amino acids long. The CDR3 region is CATQTGTGSTDTQYF. The CDR3 DNA follows: TGTGCCACTCAAACCGGGACAGGGAGCACAGATACGCAGTATTTT.

The rearrangement uses TRBV6-1 and TRBJ2-7; a possible D gene is TRBD1 (5 bases). Looked up from germline, CDR1 is MNHNS and CDR2 is SASEGT. The V and J ends lost 2 bases and 0 bases respectively, with 14 bases between them. This CDR3 comprises 16 residues. The DNA of the CDR3 is TGTGCCAGCAGTGAATATGGAGAGGACACCTCCTACGAGCAGTACTTC. The encoded protein is CASSEYGEDTSYEQYF.

V gene TRBV15 combines with J gene TRBJ2-2; 8 bases are shared with TRBD1. There are 15 residues in the CDR3. Looked up from germline, CDR1 is LNHNV and CDR2 is YYDKDF (reference sequence). The J segment lost 6 bases and the V segment lost 1 base, leaving 4 bases of the junction unmatched. The CDR3 DNA sequence: TGTGCCACCAGCAGAGGGGCAGGGGGCTCCGGGGAGCTGTTTTTT. Its protein is CATSRGAGGSGELFF.

The chain is built from TRBV5-1 and TRBJ2-5, with a possible D match to TRBD1 (6 bases). V was clipped by 3 bases and J by 1 base, with 13 bases between them. This CDR3 spans 15 amino acids. Germline V gives CDR1 SGHRS, CDR2 YFSETQ. The CDR3 DNA sequence: TGCGCCAGCAGCTCGGCCGGGACATCCCAAGAGACCCAGTACTTC. Protein sequence: CASSSAGTSQETQYF.

The chain carries TRBV2 and TRBJ2-2; 16 positions agree with TRBD2. V lost 8 bases and J lost 7; bases outside the gene matches: 10. The CDR3 contains 17 residues. CDR1 is SNHLY and CDR2 is FYNNEI in the germline V gene. The CDR3 bases are TGTGCCAGCCAGCCCGGGACTAGCGGGAGGGTTGGCGGGGAGCTGTTTTTT. As protein: CASQPGTSGRVGGELFF.

This clone was picked up one time. This rearrangement joins TRBV19 to TRBJ2-7; 10 bases line up with TRBD1. The germline V gene has CDR1 LNHDA and CDR2 SQIVND (reference sequence). After removal of 7 bases from V and 5 bases from J, the junction contained 5 bases not matched to a gene. The CDR3 length is 13 residues. In DNA form, the CDR3 reads TGTGCCAGTAAGGGACAGGGGACCCACGAGCAGTACTTC. Protein: CASKGQGTHEQYF.

J is TRBJ1-3 and V is TRBV5-4; D is possibly TRBD1 (5 bases). Germline CDR1 reads SGHNT; CDR2 reads YYREEE (reference sequence). The CDR3 has 14 amino acids. The V end was cut by 1 base, the J end by 2 bases, with 7 bases between. The CDR3 DNA reads as TGTGCCAGCAGCTTGCCAGGGACTGGAAACACCATATATTTT. It translates to CASSLPGTGNTIYF.

This clone showed up just a few times. The chain employs TRBV28 and TRBJ2-4, with a possible D match to TRBD2 (6 bases). Trimming cost V 5 bases and J 8 bases, with 16 bases left between them. Per germline, CDR1 MDHEN and CDR2 SYDVKM. The CDR3 length is 14 residues. CDR3 bases: TGTGCCAGCAGTCGCCGCGGAGGGTCGGACATTCAGTACTTC. Its protein is CASSRRGGSDIQYF. The full variable domain, its missing parts supplied by reference TRBV28 and TRBJ2-4, is DVKVTQSSRYLVKRTGEKVFLECVQDMDHENMFWYRQDPGLGLRLIYFSYDVKMKEKGDIPEGYSVSREKKERFSLILESASTNQTSMYLCASSRRGGSDIQYFGAGTRLSVL.

CDR3 region: CASSRENQPQHF. The CDR3 nucleotides are TGTGCCAGCAGCCGAGAGAATCAGCCCCAGCATTTT. The J gene is TRBJ1-5, the V gene TRBV7-2; D is unclear. V shed 5 bases and J shed 4 bases, with 6 bases lying between them. This CDR3 spans 12 amino acids. Germline lookup yields CDR1 SGHTA and CDR2 FQGNSA.

The V gene is TRBV5-1, the J gene TRBJ2-1; 10 bases agree with TRBD2. The trim removed 3 bases at V and 8 bases at J, leaving 11 bases unmatched. Germline CDR1 is SGHRS and CDR2 is YFSETQ. This CDR3 comprises 16 residues. The CDR3 reads CASSSLGLAGEDEQFF. The CDR3 DNA sequence: TGCGCCAGCAGCTCCTTGGGGCTAGCGGGGGAAGATGAGCAGTTCTTC.

This chain uses TRBV20-1 with TRBJ2-7; D gene uncertain. V shed 7 bases and J shed 2 bases, with 9 bases lying between them. The length of the CDR3 is 11 residues. CDR1 is DFQATT, CDR2 SNEGSKA, per germline (reference sequence). CDR3 in DNA: TGCAGTGTACACAGCACCTACGAGCAGTACTTC. Translating gives CSVHSTYEQYF.

The chain is built from TRBV24-1 and TRBJ1-2; tentative D call: TRBD1 (6 bases). V was pared by 3 bases and J by 3 bases, with 16 bases between. The CDR3 spans 16 residues. Germline assignment: CDR1 KGHDR and CDR2 SFDVKD. DNA of the CDR3: TGTGCCACCAGTGATCACAGGGTCCGGGGCTACTATGGCTACACCTTC. Its translation is CATSDHRVRGYYGYTF.

This clone has a handful of counts. The V call is TRBV3-1 (or the pseudogene TRBV3-2), the J call TRBJ2-7, with no clear D. Germline CDR1 is LGHDT and CDR2 is YNNKEL (reference sequence). This CDR3 is built from 12 residues. V lost 1 base, J lost 7 bases, and 8 bases lay in between. CDR3 nucleotide sequence: TGTGCCAGCAGCCAAGTTGAAACAGAGCAGTACTTC. Protein sequence: CASSQVETEQYF.

This CDR3 reads CASSVSRGLRQYF. In DNA, the CDR3 is TGTGCCAGCAGCGTCTCCAGGGGACTACGGCAGTACTTC. The genes are TRBV11-1 and TRBJ2-7; perhaps TRBD2 as D (7 bases). The CDR3 spans 13 residues. CDR1 SGHAT and CDR2 FQDESV come from the germline V gene (reference sequence). The V and J ends lost 5 bases and 9 bases respectively, with 17 bases between them.

This clone was found once. The genes are TRBV6-5 and TRBJ2-2, with 12 bases aligning to TRBD1. The J segment lost 4 bases and the V segment lost 4 bases, leaving 4 bases of the junction unmatched. The germline V gene has CDR1 MNHEY and CDR2 SVGAGI. The CDR3 is 16 amino acids. The CDR3 DNA reads TGTGCCAGCAGTTGGGACAGGGGGCAAGGCACCGGGGAGCTGTTTTTT. Its translation is CASSWDRGQGTGELFF.

This clone came up once. This chain uses TRBV6-2 or TRBV6-3 with TRBJ2-2; 10 positions agree with TRBD2. The V and J ends lost 5 bases and 4 bases, in that order; junction bases with no gene match: 7. The germline V gene encodes CDR1 MNHEY and CDR2 SVGEGT. The CDR3 is 16 amino acids. The CDR3, as DNA: TGTGCCAGCAGTCCATTAGCGGGAGGTTCCACCGGGGAGCTGTTTTTT. It encodes CASSPLAGGSTGELFF.

As DNA, the CDR3 is TGTGCCAGCAGCCCGGGACAGAGCAATCAGCCCCAGCATTTT. The encoded protein is CASSPGQSNQPQHF. The chain uses TRBV5-8 and TRBJ1-5, with TRBD1 identical over 7 bases. V was clipped by 4 bases and J by 1 base; unmatched bases: 2. Germline V gene data show CDR1 as SGHTS and CDR2 as YDEGEE. This CDR3 is 14 amino acids long. The variable domain in full, with the rest retrieved from reference TRBV5-8 and TRBJ1-5, is EAGVTQSPTHLIKTRGQQATLRCSPISGHTSVYWYQQALGLGLQFLLWYDEGEERNRGNFPPRFSGRQFPNYSSELNVNALELEDSALYLCASSPGQSNQPQHFGDGTRLSIL.

The V and J genes are TRBV28 and TRBJ2-1; D is perhaps TRBD2 (6 bases). This CDR3 region has 16 residues. The germline V gene has CDR1 MDHEN and CDR2 SYDVKM. V was cut by 0 bases and J by 7 bases, with 16 bases left in between. CDR3 DNA sequence: TGTGCCAGCAGTTTATGGGGGGGACCAGTTGATAATGAGCAGTTCTTC. Translation gives CASSLWGGPVDNEQFF.

This chain uses TRBV28 with TRBJ1-1; TRBD1 matches 12 bases. Germline V CDR1 and CDR2: MDHEN, SYDVKM. V lost 1 base and J lost 5; bases outside the gene matches: 11. This CDR3 contains 18 residues. In nucleotides, the CDR3 is TGTGCCAGCAGTTTATCACCGGGACAGGGGGCGGTAAGGACTGAAGCTTTCTTT. It specifies CASSLSPGQGAVRTEAFF.